The sequence of this TCR beta chain was determined in a study of blood T cells in healthy people across ages (dated by TCRdb to the mid-2010s). About the investigation overall: Template switching captured roughly one uniquely barcoded TCR beta cDNA molecule per two T cells in model experiments. The study measured age-related changes in TCR beta repertoire diversity using deep sequencing normalized with unique cDNA molecular identifiers. Donors were grouped into four age groups: young (average 16 years), middle-aged (over 35), aged (around 60) and long-lived (approximately 75). To avoid experimental bias, donors of different ages were distributed randomly across sequencing lanes. Two additional independent replicas of 1 million unique cDNA reads from the same blood draw were analyzed for two donors (one aged 18 to 29 and one aged 80 or older). The full study reports these points: Conclusive comparison of naive and antigen-experienced compartments was prevented by the profiling of bulk unsorted PBMCs. Total diversity estimates from one million sequenced T cells were considered lower bounds and underestimates. The percentage of naive T cells measured by flow cytometry correlated strongly with observed TCR beta diversity. Donor CMV infection status was unknown, potentially confounding age-related changes in expanded clonotypes. As age increased, observed TCR beta diversity per million T cells dropped in a roughly linear way, and a significant reduction was already evident by age approximately 40. The long-lived group showed more naive CD4+ T cells, fewer expanded clones and increased TCR diversity than the aged group, suggesting age selection.

Trimming takes 0 bases from V and 7 bases from J, and the germline ends sit 16 bases apart. Via the germline V gene, CDR1 is LGHNA and CDR2 YSLEER. Measured from the cysteine to the phenylalanine, the CDR3 is 16 residues long. The kept DNA is CDR3 alone, 48 bases in frame from the first base. Donors were a few dozen systemically healthy Caucasian individuals from Russia aged 6 to 90 years. Each donor gave approximately 9.3 milliliters of peripheral blood, collected into EDTA-treated Vacutainer tubes. Ficoll-Paque density-gradient centrifugation was used to isolate PBMCs, with at least 7 million obtained per sample. Total RNA was extracted from PBMCs with Trizol reagent, with at least 5 micrograms obtained per sample. The percentages of naive CD45RAhigh/CD27high T cells were determined by flow cytometry on a PBMC aliquot from every donor. The library was made by 5' RACE. The listed sequencing device is Illumina HiSeq 2500. A second 7 to 11 cycle PCR used a sample-barcoded 5' primer and a J-beta primer mix. Each TCR beta cDNA molecule received a unique molecular identifier from a template-switch 5' adaptor carrying 12 random nucleotides. At least 2.5 million CDR3-containing paired-end reads were obtained from each sample. First-strand cDNA synthesis was performed from all RNA using the Mint cDNA synthesis kit, with priming by a TRBC-specific oligonucleotide. Following uracil-DNA glycosylase treatment, a first 18-cycle PCR with universal primers M1SS and BC2_uni_R was performed on all cDNA. In the original analysis: For normalization, 1 million high-quality reads were randomly selected from each sample, with every read carrying a distinct molecular identifier. Instead of being binned into consensus sequences, reads with shared molecular identifiers were discarded. MiTCR, set to a Q25 quality threshold and the strictest error-elimination algorithm, was used for CDR3 identification, clonotype clustering and error correction. A nonparametric unseen species model with Euler transformation was used to estimate a lower bound on total TCR beta diversity. TCRdb passed the public sequencing reads through fastp at Q25 and MiXCR, retaining productive beta sequences. Entries that share a CDR3 protein sequence are merged under the most common genes and DNA. What appears here as the V and J calls and clone size reflects TCRdb's work, not the paper's. The sample data list around 670,000 distinct CDR3 sequences, and approximately 30% of these were observed just once. The ten biggest clones cover less than 20% of the sample.

Worth noting for this clonotype: Its antigen remains undetermined. Base qualities are not provided; no much larger clone lies one nucleotide away.

The TCR was taken from a woman at least 80 years old in good health. The V and J genes are TRBV4-3 and TRBJ2-4; a tentative D match to TRBD1 spans 5 bases. Sequencing was performed on blood. Here the CDR3 is given as CASSQDGPGKFNIQYF. The bases are TGCGCCAGCAGCCAAGATGGGCCAGGGAAATTTAACATTCAGTACTTC.